A single sample is the source of the 2 T cell receptor beta chains below, sequenced in a study of blood T cell repertoires in COVID-19. Assay: immunoSEQ multiplex PCR; the TCRdb copy retains only in-frame clones and omits some. The sample shows 250,000 or so clones, around 81% of them seen only once. The material sequenced was peripheral blood. Receptors originate from a woman aged 60-70 years with active or convalescent COVID-19.

This chain joins TRBV27 and TRBJ1-6, with a possible D match to TRBD1 (6 bases). The CDR3 covers 14 residues. V was shortened by 3 bases and J by 14 bases, with 17 bases between the two germline ends. Germline V gene data show CDR1 as MNHEY and CDR2 as SMNVEV (reference sequence). The CDR3, as DNA: TGTGCCAGCAGTTTTGGGGGAGGGGGTACATCCCTCCACTTT. Its translation: CASSFGGGGTSLHF.

This chain connects TRBV7-9 to TRBJ2-2; D is unresolved. Germline V gene data show CDR1 as SEHNR and CDR2 as FQNEAQ (reference sequence). Trimming cost V 3 bases and J 0 bases, with 2 bases left between them. The CDR3 consists of 13 residues. The CDR3 DNA sequence: TGTGCCAGCAGCTTTACGAACACCGGGGAGCTGTTTTTT. Translated, it gives CASSFTNTGELFF.